Below, one T cell receptor beta chain is given with its context. Sequencing used immunoSEQ multiplex PCR; TCRdb keeps in-frame clones, though not all of them. The sample holds roughly 500,000 clones; around 78% are singletons and the top ten take about 0.013%. These data belong to a study of shared T cell receptors in the human thymus. These same data were also listed under a study on human thymus T cells. From that second work: Unrelated individuals reportedly shared highly overlapping thymic TCR repertoires.

The specimen sequenced was thymocytes. This receptor was taken from a boy under two years old with a congenital heart defect.

The CDR3 DNA follows: TGCGCCAGCAGCGCCGAGGGGGAGGGCCCCAATGAGCAGTTCTTC. Translation gives CASSAEGEGPNEQFF. The chain links TRBV4-3 to TRBJ2-1, with D perhaps TRBD2 (7 bases). The CDR3 sequence is 15 residues long. Germline loops: CDR1 LGHNA, CDR2 YSLEER. The germline V and J ends were trimmed by 5 bases and 6 bases, with 17 bases remaining between them.